A single sample is the source of the 25 T cell receptor beta chains below, sequenced in a study of blood T cell repertoires in COVID-19. The protocol was immunoSEQ multiplex PCR, while the TCRdb copy is restricted to in-frame clones and leaves out a portion. The sample gives about 70,000 clones, more than 75% of which show up once; 5% to 7.5% is in the top ten. The specimen was peripheral blood. The receptors were sampled from a woman aged 55-69 years with acute or convalescent COVID-19.

This clone has a count of ten or more. The chain combines TRBV6-1 with TRBJ1-2; D remains unclear. Germline values: CDR1 MNHNS, CDR2 SASEGT. The CDR3 is 12 amino acids. Between the trimmed V and J ends, which lost 2 bases and 3 bases, there was a span of 4 bases. CDR3 protein: CASSESYYGYTF. CDR3 DNA sequence: TGTGCCAGCAGTGAATCGTACTATGGCTACACCTTC.

This sequence joins TRBV6-5 and TRBJ1-2, with D perhaps TRBD1 (5 bases). Looked up from germline, CDR1 is MNHEY and CDR2 is SVGAGI. CDR3 size: 13 residues. V gave up 6 bases and J gave up 4 bases, with 12 bases separating them. The CDR3 nucleotides read TGTGCCAGCAGACAAGACAGAATCTATGGCTACACCTTC. Its protein product is CASRQDRIYGYTF.

This clone was observed a single time. The V and J genes are TRBV5-4 and TRBJ2-5; TRBD1 matches 9 bases. Unmatched junction bases numbered 12, after V lost 4 bases and J lost 5 bases. The CDR3 covers 16 residues. Germline CDR1 reads SGHNT; CDR2 reads YYREEE (reference sequence). This CDR3 is CASSISTTGGVETQYF. CDR3 nucleotide sequence: TGTGCCAGCAGCATCTCCACGACAGGGGGTGTGGAGACCCAGTACTTC. The complete variable domain, with remaining parts taken from reference TRBV5-4 and TRBJ2-5, reads ETGVTQSPTHLIKTRGQQVTLRCSSQSGHNTVSWYQQALGQGPQFIFQYYREEENGRGNFPPRFSGLQFPNYSSELNVNALELDDSALYLCASSISTTGGVETQYFGPGTRLLVL.

The V call is TRBV30, the J call TRBJ1-1; 8 bases match TRBD1. This CDR3 is 12 amino acids long. The germline gives CDR1 GTSNPN, CDR2 SVGIG (reference sequence). V was pared by 8 bases and J by 7 bases, with 9 bases of the junction left unmatched. The CDR3 nucleotides are TGTGCCCGACGGGGACAGGAATTTGAAGCTTTCTTT. Its protein is CARRGQEFEAFF. Based on the CDR3 plus reference TRBV30 and TRBJ1-1, the full variable domain is SQTIHQWPATLVQPVGSPLSLECTVEGTSNPNLYWYRQAAGRGLQLLFYSVGIGQISSEVPQNLSASRPQDRQFILSSKKLLLSDSGFYLCARRGQEFEAFFGQGTRLTVV.

The genes are TRBV11-3 and TRBJ2-1, with TRBD2 matching over 16 bases. V was pared by 6 bases and J by 7 bases, with 6 bases of the junction left unmatched. Germline assignment: CDR1 SGHNT and CDR2 YENEEA. The CDR3 has 16 amino acids. The CDR3 DNA is TGTGCCAGCAGTCTTACGGGACTAGCGGGGGGGAATGAGCAGTTCTTC. It encodes CASSLTGLAGGNEQFF.

This sequence joins TRBV5-1 and TRBJ1-1; no clear D. This CDR3 is 13 amino acids long. Trimming shortened V by 2 bases and J by 0 bases, and 5 bases separated the two germline ends. From germline, CDR1 is SGHRS and CDR2 YFSETQ. The CDR3 nucleotides read TGCGCCAGCAGCTTAAATATGAACACTGAAGCTTTCTTT. Translated: CASSLNMNTEAFF.

This clone is a singleton in its sample. This sequence joins TRBV6-5 and TRBJ1-3; D unclear. CDR1 is MNHEY and CDR2 is SVGAGI in the germline V gene. The CDR3 has 13 residues. V shed 0 bases and J shed 4 bases, with 4 bases lying between them. The CDR3 coding sequence is TGTGCCAGCAGTTACTCCGGGGGAAACACCATATATTTT. This codes for CASSYSGGNTIYF.

The rearrangement joins TRBV7-9 to TRBJ2-5; 12 positions match TRBD1. The trim removed 4 bases at V and 5 bases at J, leaving 5 bases unmatched. From germline, CDR1 is SEHNR and CDR2 FQNEAQ (reference sequence). The CDR3 contains 15 residues. The CDR3 spells CASSYGTGGRETQYF. In DNA, the CDR3 is TGTGCCAGCAGCTACGGGACAGGGGGCCGGGAGACCCAGTACTTC.

The rearrangement joins TRBV9 to TRBJ2-5; TRBD2 matches 7 bases. The CDR3 runs 13 residues. Germline values: CDR1 SGDLS, CDR2 YYNGEE. J lost 4 bases, V lost 3 bases, and 3 bases had no gene match. The CDR3 DNA follows: TGTGCCAGCAGCGCTAGCGGTAGAGAGACCCAGTACTTC. Translating it yields CASSASGRETQYF.

This rearrangement joins TRBV7-2 to TRBJ1-2; TRBD1 is a possible D gene (6 bases). Germline V CDR1 and CDR2: SGHTA, FQGNSA. Trimming left V 2 bases short and J 4 bases short, with 11 bases between. The CDR3 totals 14 residues. The DNA for the CDR3 is TGTGCCAGCAGCTTACCAGGGGCCGGCTATGGCTACACCTTC. Its protein is CASSLPGAGYGYTF.

The chain joins TRBV6-5 to TRBJ2-3; TRBD2 agrees at 8 bases. The CDR3 consists of 16 residues. V gave up 0 bases and J gave up 1 base; unmatched junction bases: 3. CDR1 and CDR2 (germline): MNHEY, SVGAGI. CDR3 bases: TGTGCCAGCAGTTACTCGGCGGGGGGCGGCACAGATACGCAGTATTTT. Translated, it gives CASSYSAGGGTDTQYF.

The genes are TRBV4-3 and TRBJ2-6; unclear D gene. This CDR3 has 16 residues. Deletions cut 1 base from V and 1 base from J, with 8 bases between. The germline CDR1 and CDR2 sequences are LGHNA and YSLEER. The CDR3 nucleotides read TGCGCCAGCAGCCAAGTCCCCTTGTCTGGGGCCAACGTCCTGACTTTC. Translating it yields CASSQVPLSGANVLTF.

V and J are TRBV29-1 and TRBJ2-3, with a possible D match to TRBD2 (6 bases). Germline V gene data show CDR1 as SQVTM and CDR2 as ANQGSEA. This CDR3 region has 13 residues. Trimming pared 5 bases from V and 1 base from J, leaving 10 bases between. DNA for the CDR3: TGCAGCGTTCTTCCGGGGGGCACAGATACGCAGTATTTT. It codes for CSVLPGGTDTQYF.

The chain is built from TRBV6-4 and TRBJ1-3; TRBD1 matches at 11 bases. Germline lookup yields CDR1 MRHNA and CDR2 SNTAGT. V shed 1 base and J 3 bases; nucleotides not matched to a gene: 5. The CDR3 spans 17 residues. DNA of the CDR3: TGTGCCAGCAGTGACTGGGACAGGGGGTATATTGGAAACACCATATATTTT. It codes for CASSDWDRGYIGNTIYF.

This clone has just one count. The chain recombines TRBV10-3 with TRBJ2-5, with TRBD2 as a possible D gene (6 bases). CDR3 length: 14 residues. V lost 0 bases, J lost 4 bases, and 9 bases lay in between. The germline gives CDR1 ENHRY, CDR2 SYGVKD. CDR3 bases: TGTGCCATCAGTGAGTCGGGGGGTCGAGAGACCCAGTACTTC. Encoded protein: CAISESGGRETQYF.

The V and J genes are TRBV15 and TRBJ1-2, with TRBD1 matching 9 bases. This CDR3 spans 16 amino acids. V lost 0 bases to trimming and J lost 4 bases; unmatched junction nucleotides: 6. Germline V gene sequence: CDR1 LNHNV, CDR2 YYDKDF (reference sequence). The CDR3 bases are TGTGCCACCAGCAGAGACGGGACAGGGTCTGGCTATGGCTACACCTTC. This codes for CATSRDGTGSGYGYTF.

The chain carries TRBV5-4 and TRBJ1-2, with a tentative D call TRBD1 (6 bases). Germline values: CDR1 SGHNT, CDR2 YYREEE (reference sequence). The CDR3 extends over 15 amino acids. The V gene lost 4 bases and the J gene lost 4 bases, with 17 bases spanning the gap. The CDR3 region has the DNA TGTGCCAGCAGCCAAAGTACAGGGTATGGCTATGGCTACACCTTC. Translating it yields CASSQSTGYGYGYTF. Full variable domain (remainder filled in from reference TRBV5-4 and TRBJ1-2): ETGVTQSPTHLIKTRGQQVTLRCSSQSGHNTVSWYQQALGQGPQFIFQYYREEENGRGNFPPRFSGLQFPNYSSELNVNALELDDSALYLCASSQSTGYGYGYTFGSGTRLTVV.

V and J are TRBV9 and TRBJ2-7; TRBD2 aligns across 7 bases. The germline gives CDR1 SGDLS, CDR2 YYNGEE. V dropped 0 bases and J dropped 7; count of bases not matched to a gene: 7. This CDR3 is 14 amino acids long. Here the CDR3 reads CASSVVAGVTEQYF. The CDR3 DNA reads as TGTGCCAGCAGCGTAGTGGCGGGGGTGACTGAGCAGTACTTC.

The chain recombines TRBV5-1 with TRBJ2-6; TRBD1 agrees at 12 bases. This CDR3 is built from 16 residues. J gave up 2 bases and V 4 bases, and 1 base lay outside the gene matches. Germline CDR1 and CDR2: SGHRS and YFSETQ. The CDR3 loop reads CASSGTGGAGANVLTF. Here the CDR3 DNA reads TGCGCCAGCAGCGGGACAGGGGGCGCTGGGGCCAACGTCCTGACTTTC.

CDR3 amino acids: CASSLAPGQGTGETQYF. The DNA for the CDR3 is TGCGCCAGCAGCTTGGCCCCGGGACAGGGGACGGGCGAGACCCAGTACTTC. The J gene is TRBJ2-5, the V gene TRBV5-1, with 10 nucleotides matching TRBD1. Trimming cost V 0 bases and J 5 bases; bases outside gene matches: 10. Germline CDR1 reads SGHRS; CDR2 reads YFSETQ. This CDR3 spans 17 amino acids.

The chain uses TRBV3-1 (or the pseudogene TRBV3-2) and TRBJ1-1; D call uncertain. CDR1 LGHDT and CDR2 YNNKEL come from the germline V gene (reference sequence). Between the trimmed V and J ends, which lost 0 bases and 5 bases, there was a span of 7 bases. CDR3 size: 13 residues. The CDR3 nucleotides are TGTGCCAGCAGCCAAGAATGGCGGACTGAAGCTTTCTTT. This gives the protein CASSQEWRTEAFF.

The chain couples TRBV5-6 to TRBJ1-5; 7 bases line up with TRBD1. This CDR3 has 15 amino acids. CDR1 and CDR2 from the germline V gene are SGHDT and YYEEEE. V lost 0 bases to trimming and J lost 3 bases; unmatched junction nucleotides: 3. This chain's CDR3 is CASSLVGQINQPQHF. As DNA, the CDR3 is TGTGCCAGCAGCTTGGTGGGACAGATCAATCAGCCCCAGCATTTT.

The chain is built from TRBV6-6 and TRBJ1-2, with 9 bases aligning to TRBD1. Germline-derived CDR1 and CDR2 are MNHNY and SVGAGI (reference sequence). V trimming: 10 bases; J trimming: 5 bases; junction bases outside the gene matches: 5. The CDR3 runs 12 residues. CDR3 sequence reads: CAIFGQGYGYTF. CDR3 coding DNA: TGTGCCATCTTCGGACAGGGGTATGGCTACACCTTC.

This clone was recorded once. The chain recombines TRBV4-1 with TRBJ2-5; TRBD2 might be the D (6 bases). The CDR3 is 16 residues long. Looked up from germline, CDR1 is MGHRA and CDR2 is YSYEKL. With 2 bases removed from V and 10 bases from J, the gap between germline ends came to 23 bases. The DNA of the CDR3 is TGCGCCAGCAGCCAAAATATCGGGACTCCATTTGGGGACCAGTACTTC. Translating gives CASSQNIGTPFGDQYF.

The chain recombines TRBV6-1 with TRBJ1-2, with 7 bases identical to TRBD1. Per germline, CDR1 MNHNS and CDR2 SASEGT. Unmatched junction bases numbered 11, after V lost 2 bases and J lost 8 bases. This CDR3 has 15 residues. The CDR3 is CASSEPWTNRGGYTF. CDR3 sequence (DNA): TGTGCCAGCAGTGAACCCTGGACCAACAGGGGAGGCTACACCTTC.